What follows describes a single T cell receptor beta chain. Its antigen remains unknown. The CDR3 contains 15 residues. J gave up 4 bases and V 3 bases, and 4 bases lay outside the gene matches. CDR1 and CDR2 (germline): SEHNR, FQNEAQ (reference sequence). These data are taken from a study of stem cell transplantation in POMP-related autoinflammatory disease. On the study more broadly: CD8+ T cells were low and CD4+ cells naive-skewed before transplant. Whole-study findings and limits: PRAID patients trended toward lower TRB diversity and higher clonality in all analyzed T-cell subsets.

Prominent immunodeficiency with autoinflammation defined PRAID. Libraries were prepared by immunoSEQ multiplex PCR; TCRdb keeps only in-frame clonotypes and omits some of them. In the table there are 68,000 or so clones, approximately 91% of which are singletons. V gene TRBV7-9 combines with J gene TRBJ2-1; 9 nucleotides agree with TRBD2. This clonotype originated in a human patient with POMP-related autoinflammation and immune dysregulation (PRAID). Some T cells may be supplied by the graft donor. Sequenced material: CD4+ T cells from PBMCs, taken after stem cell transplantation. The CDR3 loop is CASSFLAGSYNEQFF. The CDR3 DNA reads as TGTGCCAGCAGCTTTCTAGCGGGGAGTTACAATGAGCAGTTCTTC. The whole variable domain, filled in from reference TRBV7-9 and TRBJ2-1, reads DTGVSQNPRHKITKRGQNVTFRCDPISEHNRLYWYRQTLGQGPEFLTYFQNEAQLEKSRLLSDRFSAERPKGSFSTLEIQRTEQGDSAMYLCASSFLAGSYNEQFFGPGTRLTVL.